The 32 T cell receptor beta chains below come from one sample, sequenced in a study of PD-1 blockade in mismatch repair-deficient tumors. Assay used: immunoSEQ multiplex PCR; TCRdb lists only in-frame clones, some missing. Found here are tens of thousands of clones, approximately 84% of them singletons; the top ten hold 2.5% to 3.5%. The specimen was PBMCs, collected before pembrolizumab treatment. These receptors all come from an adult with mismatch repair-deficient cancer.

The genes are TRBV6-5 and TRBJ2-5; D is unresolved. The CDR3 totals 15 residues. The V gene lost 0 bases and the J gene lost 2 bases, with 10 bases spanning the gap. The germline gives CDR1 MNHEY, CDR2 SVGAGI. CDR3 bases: TGTGCCAGCAGTTACTCGAAGCTTCCACAAGAGACCCAGTACTTC. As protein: CASSYSKLPQETQYF.

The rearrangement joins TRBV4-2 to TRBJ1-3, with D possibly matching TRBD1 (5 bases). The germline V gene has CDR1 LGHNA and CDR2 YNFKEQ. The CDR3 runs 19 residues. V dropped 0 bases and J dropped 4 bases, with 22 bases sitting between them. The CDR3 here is CASSQELRGGMASGNTIYF. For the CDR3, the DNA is TGTGCCAGCAGCCAAGAGCTCCGGGGGGGTATGGCCTCGGGAAACACCATATATTTT.

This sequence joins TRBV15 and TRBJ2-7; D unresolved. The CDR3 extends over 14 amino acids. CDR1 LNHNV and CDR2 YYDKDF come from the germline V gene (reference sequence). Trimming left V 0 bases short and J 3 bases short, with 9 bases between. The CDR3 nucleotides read TGTGCCACCAGCAGAGATATGACAAGCTACGAGCAGTACTTC. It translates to CATSRDMTSYEQYF.

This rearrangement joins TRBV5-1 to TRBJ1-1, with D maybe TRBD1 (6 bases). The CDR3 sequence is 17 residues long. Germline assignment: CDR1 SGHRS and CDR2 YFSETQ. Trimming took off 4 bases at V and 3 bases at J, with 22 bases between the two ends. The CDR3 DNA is TGCGCCAGCAGCCATAGGACAGAAGGAATTGAGGACACTGAAGCTTTCTTT. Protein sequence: CASSHRTEGIEDTEAFF.

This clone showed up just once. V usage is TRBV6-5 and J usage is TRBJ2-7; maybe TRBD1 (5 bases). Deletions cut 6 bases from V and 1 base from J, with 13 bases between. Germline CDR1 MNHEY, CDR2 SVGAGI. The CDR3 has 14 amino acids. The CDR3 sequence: CASRSTPGSYEQYF. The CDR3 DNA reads TGTGCCAGCAGATCCACCCCAGGGTCCTACGAGCAGTACTTC.

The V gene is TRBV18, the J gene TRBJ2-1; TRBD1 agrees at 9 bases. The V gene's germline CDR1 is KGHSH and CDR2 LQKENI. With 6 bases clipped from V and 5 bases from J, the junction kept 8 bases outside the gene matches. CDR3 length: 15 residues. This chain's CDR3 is CASSTGTGGHNEQFF. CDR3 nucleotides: TGTGCCAGCTCCACGGGCACAGGGGGCCACAATGAGCAGTTCTTC. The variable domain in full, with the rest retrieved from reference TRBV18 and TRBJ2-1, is NAGVMQNPRHLVRRRGQEARLRCSPMKGHSHVYWYRQLPEEGLKFMVYLQKENIIDESGMPKERFSAEFPKEGPSILRIQQVVRGDSAAYFCASSTGTGGHNEQFFGPGTRLTVL.

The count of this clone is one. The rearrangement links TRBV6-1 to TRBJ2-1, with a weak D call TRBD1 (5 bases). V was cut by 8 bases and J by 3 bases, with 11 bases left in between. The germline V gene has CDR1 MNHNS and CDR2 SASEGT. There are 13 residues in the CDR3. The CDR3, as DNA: TGTGCCAGCCGCCGACAGATCTACAATGAGCAGTTCTTC. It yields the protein CASRRQIYNEQFF.

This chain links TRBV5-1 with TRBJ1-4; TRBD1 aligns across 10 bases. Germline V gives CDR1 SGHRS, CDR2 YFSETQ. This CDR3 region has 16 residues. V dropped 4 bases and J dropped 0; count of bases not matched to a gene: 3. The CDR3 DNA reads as TGCGCCAGCAGCAGACAGGGGGCGACAACTAATGAAAAACTGTTTTTT. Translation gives CASSRQGATTNEKLFF.

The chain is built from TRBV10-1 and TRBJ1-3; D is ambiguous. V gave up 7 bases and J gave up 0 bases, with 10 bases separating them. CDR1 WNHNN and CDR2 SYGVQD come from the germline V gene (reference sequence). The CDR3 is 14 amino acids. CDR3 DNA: TGCGCCAGCACCCCTGCGATCTCTGGAAACACCATATATTTT. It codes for CASTPAISGNTIYF.

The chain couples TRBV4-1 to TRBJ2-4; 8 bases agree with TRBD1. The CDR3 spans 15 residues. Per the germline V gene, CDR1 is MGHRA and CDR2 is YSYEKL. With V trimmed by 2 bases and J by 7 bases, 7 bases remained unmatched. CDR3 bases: TGCGCCAGCAGCCAACCAGGACAGGGACGGAACATTCAGTACTTC. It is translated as CASSQPGQGRNIQYF.

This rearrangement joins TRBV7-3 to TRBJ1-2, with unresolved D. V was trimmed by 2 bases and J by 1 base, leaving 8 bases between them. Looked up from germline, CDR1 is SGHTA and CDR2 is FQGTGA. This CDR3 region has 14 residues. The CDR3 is CASSLDGLNYGYTF. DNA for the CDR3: TGTGCCAGCAGCTTAGACGGACTTAACTATGGCTACACCTTC.

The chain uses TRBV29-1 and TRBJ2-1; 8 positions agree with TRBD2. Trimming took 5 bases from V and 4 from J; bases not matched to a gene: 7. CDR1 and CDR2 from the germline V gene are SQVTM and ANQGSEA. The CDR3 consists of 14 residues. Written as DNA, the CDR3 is TGCAGCGTTTTAGCGGGGTGGACTTACAATGAGCAGTTCTTC. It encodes CSVLAGWTYNEQFF.

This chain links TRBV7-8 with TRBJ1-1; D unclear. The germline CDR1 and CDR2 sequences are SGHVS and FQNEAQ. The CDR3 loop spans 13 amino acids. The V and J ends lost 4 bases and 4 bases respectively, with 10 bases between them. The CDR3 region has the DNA TGTGCCAGCAGCTCTTTGCGGGGCACTGAAGCTTTCTTT. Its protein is CASSSLRGTEAFF.

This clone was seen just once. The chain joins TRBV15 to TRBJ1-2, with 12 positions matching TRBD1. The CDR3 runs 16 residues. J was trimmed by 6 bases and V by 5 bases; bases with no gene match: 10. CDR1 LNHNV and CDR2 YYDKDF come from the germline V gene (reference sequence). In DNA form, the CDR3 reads TGTGCCACCAGCGTCCGGGACAGGGGGCGTATTAATGGCTACACCTTC. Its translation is CATSVRDRGRINGYTF.

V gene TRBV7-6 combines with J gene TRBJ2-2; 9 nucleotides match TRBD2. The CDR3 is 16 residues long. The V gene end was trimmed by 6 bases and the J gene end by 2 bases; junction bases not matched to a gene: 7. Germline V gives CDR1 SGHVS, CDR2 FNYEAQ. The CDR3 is CASRPIAGANTGELFF. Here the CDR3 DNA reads TGTGCCAGCAGACCAATAGCGGGAGCTAACACCGGGGAGCTGTTTTTT. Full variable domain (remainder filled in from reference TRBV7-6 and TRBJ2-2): GAGVSQSPRYKVTKRGQDVALRCDPISGHVSLYWYRQALGQGPEFLTYFNYEAQQDKSGLPNDRFSAERPEGSISTLTIQRTEQRDSAMYRCASRPIAGANTGELFFGEGSRLTVL.

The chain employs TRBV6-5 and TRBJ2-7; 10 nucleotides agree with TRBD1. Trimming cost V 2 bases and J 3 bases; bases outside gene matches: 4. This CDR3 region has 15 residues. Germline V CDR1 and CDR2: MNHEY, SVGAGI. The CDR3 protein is CASSYQGQGIYEQYF. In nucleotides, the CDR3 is TGTGCCAGCAGTTACCAGGGACAGGGGATCTACGAGCAGTACTTC.

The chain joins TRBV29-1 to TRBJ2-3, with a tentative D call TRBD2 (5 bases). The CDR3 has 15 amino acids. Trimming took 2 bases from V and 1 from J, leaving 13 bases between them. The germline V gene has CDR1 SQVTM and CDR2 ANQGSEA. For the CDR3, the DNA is TGCAGCGTTGAAAACCGGAAGGGAGGCACAGATACGCAGTATTTT. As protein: CSVENRKGGTDTQYF.

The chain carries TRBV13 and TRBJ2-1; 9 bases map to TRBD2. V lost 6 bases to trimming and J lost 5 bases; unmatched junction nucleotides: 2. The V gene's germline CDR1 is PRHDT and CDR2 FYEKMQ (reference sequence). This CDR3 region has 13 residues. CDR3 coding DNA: TGTGCCAGCAGGCGGGAGGGCCACAATGAGCAGTTCTTC. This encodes CASRREGHNEQFF.

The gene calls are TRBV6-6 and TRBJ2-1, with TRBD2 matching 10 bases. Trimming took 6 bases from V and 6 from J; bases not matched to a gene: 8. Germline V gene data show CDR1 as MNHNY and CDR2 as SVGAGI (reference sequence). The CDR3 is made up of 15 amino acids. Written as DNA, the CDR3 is TGTGCCAGCAGCCACCTAGCGGGGGCTCCCAATGAGCAGTTCTTC. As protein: CASSHLAGAPNEQFF.

The CDR3 loop reads CASSKGLASPDTQYF. The CDR3 DNA sequence: TGCGCCAGCAGCAAGGGACTAGCAAGCCCAGATACGCAGTATTTT. The chain employs TRBV4-1 and TRBJ2-3; 9 bases align to TRBD2. The CDR3 has 15 residues. Germline V gene sequence: CDR1 MGHRA, CDR2 YSYEKL. The trim removed 5 bases at V and 4 bases at J, leaving 7 bases unmatched.

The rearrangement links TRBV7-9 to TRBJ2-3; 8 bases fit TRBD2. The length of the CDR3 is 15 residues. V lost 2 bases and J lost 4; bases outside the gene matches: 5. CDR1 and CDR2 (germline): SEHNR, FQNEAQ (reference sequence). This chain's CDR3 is CASSLTGGPADTQYF. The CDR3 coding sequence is TGTGCCAGCAGCTTAACGGGAGGGCCCGCAGATACGCAGTATTTT.

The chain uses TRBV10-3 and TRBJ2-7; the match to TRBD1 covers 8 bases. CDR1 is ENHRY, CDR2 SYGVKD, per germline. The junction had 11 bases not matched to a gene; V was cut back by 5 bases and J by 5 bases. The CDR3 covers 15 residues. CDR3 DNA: TGTGCCATCAGTTCGGACAGGGAATTATTCCACGAGCAGTACTTC. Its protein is CAISSDRELFHEQYF.

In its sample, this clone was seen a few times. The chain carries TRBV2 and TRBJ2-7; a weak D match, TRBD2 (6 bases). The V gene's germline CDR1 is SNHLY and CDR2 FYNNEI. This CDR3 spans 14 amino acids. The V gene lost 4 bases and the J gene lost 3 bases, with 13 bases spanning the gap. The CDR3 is CASSAGLNFYEQYF. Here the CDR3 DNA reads TGTGCCAGCAGTGCCGGACTAAACTTCTACGAGCAGTACTTC.

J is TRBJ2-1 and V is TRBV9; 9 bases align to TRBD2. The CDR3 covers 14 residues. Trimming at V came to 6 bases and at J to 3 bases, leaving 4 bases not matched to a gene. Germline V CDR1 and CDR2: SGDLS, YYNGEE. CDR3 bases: TGTGCCAGCAAGCGGGAGGACTACTACAATGAGCAGTTCTTC. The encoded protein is CASKREDYYNEQFF.

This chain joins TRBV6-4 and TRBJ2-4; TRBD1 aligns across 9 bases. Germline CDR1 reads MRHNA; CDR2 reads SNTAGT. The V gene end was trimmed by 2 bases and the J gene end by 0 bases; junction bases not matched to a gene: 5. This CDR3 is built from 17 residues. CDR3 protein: CASSDATGGLAKNIQYF. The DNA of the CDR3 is TGTGCCAGCAGTGACGCAACAGGGGGCCTAGCCAAAAACATTCAGTACTTC.

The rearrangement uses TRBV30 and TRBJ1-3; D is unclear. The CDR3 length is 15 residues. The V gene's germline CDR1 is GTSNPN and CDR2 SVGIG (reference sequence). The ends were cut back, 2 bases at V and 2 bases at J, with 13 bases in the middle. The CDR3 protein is CAWSRGTPTGNTIYF. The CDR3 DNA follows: TGTGCCTGGAGTAGAGGTACCCCCACTGGAAACACCATATATTTT.

CDR3 protein: CASSSQAINTEAFF. The DNA for the CDR3 is TGCGCCAGCAGCTCACAGGCGATAAACACTGAAGCTTTCTTT. The gene calls are TRBV5-1 and TRBJ1-1; tentatively, D is TRBD1 (5 bases). CDR1 is SGHRS, CDR2 YFSETQ, per germline. Trimming stripped 3 bases from V and 2 bases from J, with 11 bases between. The CDR3 contains 14 residues.

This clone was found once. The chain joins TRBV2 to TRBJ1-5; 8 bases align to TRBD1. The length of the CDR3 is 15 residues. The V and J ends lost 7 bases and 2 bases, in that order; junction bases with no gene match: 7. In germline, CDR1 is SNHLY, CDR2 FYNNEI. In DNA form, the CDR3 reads TGTGCCAGCACCGCGACAGGGGCAGGCAATCAGCCCCAGCATTTT. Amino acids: CASTATGAGNQPQHF.

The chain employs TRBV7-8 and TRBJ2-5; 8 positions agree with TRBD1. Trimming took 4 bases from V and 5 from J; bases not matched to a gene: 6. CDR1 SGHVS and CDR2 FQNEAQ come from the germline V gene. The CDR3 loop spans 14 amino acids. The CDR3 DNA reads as TGTGCCAGCAGCTGGACAGGGATAAAGGAGACCCAGTACTTC. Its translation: CASSWTGIKETQYF.

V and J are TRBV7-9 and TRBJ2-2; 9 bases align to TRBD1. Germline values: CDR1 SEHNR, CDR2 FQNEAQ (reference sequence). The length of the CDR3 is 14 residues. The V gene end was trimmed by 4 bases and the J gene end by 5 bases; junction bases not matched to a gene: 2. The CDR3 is CASSSGTGTGELFF. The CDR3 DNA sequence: TGTGCCAGCAGCTCCGGGACAGGGACCGGGGAGCTGTTTTTT.

In DNA, the CDR3 is TGTGCCATCAGGCAGGGGGGCCCCACAGATACGCAGTATTTT. Residues: CAIRQGGPTDTQYF. The chain combines TRBV10-3 with TRBJ2-3; D is possibly TRBD1 (7 bases). Trimming cost V 6 bases and J 2 bases, with 12 bases left between them. In germline, CDR1 is ENHRY, CDR2 SYGVKD. The CDR3 has 14 residues.

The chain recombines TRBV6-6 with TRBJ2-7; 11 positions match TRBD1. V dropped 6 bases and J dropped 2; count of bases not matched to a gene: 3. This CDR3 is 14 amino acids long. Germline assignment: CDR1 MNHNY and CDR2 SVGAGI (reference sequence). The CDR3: CASRSGQGAYEQYF. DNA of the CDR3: TGTGCCAGCAGATCGGGACAGGGGGCCTACGAGCAGTACTTC.